Each of the 17 T cell receptor beta chains below was sequenced from the same sample in a study of blood T cell repertoires in COVID-19. The method was immunoSEQ multiplex PCR; TCRdb's version includes in-frame clones alone and lacks a portion of them. The sample holds about 68,000 clones, over 70% seen once. Sequenced material: peripheral blood. These receptors were obtained from a human donor in a cohort sampled during active COVID-19.

J is TRBJ2-5 and V is TRBV11-1; tentatively, D is TRBD2 (5 bases). V was trimmed by 4 bases and J by 2 bases, leaving 17 bases between them. Per the germline V gene, CDR1 is SGHAT and CDR2 is FQDESV (reference sequence). The CDR3 is 16 residues long. The DNA of the CDR3 is TGTGCCAGCAGCTCCACAACGCGGAGGCTGCAAGAGACCCAGTACTTC. Amino acid sequence: CASSSTTRRLQETQYF. Full variable domain (rest looked up from reference TRBV11-1 and TRBJ2-5): EAEVAQSPRYKITEKSQAVAFWCDPISGHATLYWYRQILGQGPELLVQFQDESVVDDSQLPKDRFSAERLKGVDSTLKIQPAELGDSAMYLCASSSTTRRLQETQYFGPGTRLLVL.

The J gene is TRBJ2-1, the V gene TRBV11-3; D possibly corresponds to TRBD1 (5 bases). The length of the CDR3 is 14 residues. Trimming pared 1 base from V and 10 bases from J, leaving 14 bases between. Per the germline V gene, CDR1 is SGHNT and CDR2 is YENEEA. For the CDR3, the DNA is TGTGCCAGCAGCTTAGCCTACAGGTCCGGCGAGCAGTTCTTC. This encodes CASSLAYRSGEQFF.

The chain recombines TRBV5-1 with TRBJ1-5; D perhaps matches TRBD1 (6 bases). This CDR3 region has 15 residues. Germline CDR1 and CDR2: SGHRS and YFSETQ. Trimming left V 4 bases short and J 2 bases short, with 13 bases between. The CDR3 loop is CASSEGQTRNQPQHF. As DNA, the CDR3 is TGCGCCAGCAGCGAGGGACAAACCCGCAATCAGCCCCAGCATTTT. The full variable domain, its missing parts supplied by reference TRBV5-1 and TRBJ1-5, is KAGVTQTPRYLIKTRGQQVTLSCSPISGHRSVSWYQQTPGQGLQFLFEYFSETQRNKGNFPGRFSGRQFSNSRSEMNVSTLELGDSALYLCASSEGQTRNQPQHFGDGTRLSIL.

The chain has TRBV3-1 (or the pseudogene TRBV3-2) and TRBJ1-2; D not resolved. Germline V gene data show CDR1 as LGHDT and CDR2 as YNNKEL (reference sequence). The CDR3 has 16 residues. Deletions cut 4 bases from V and 5 bases from J, with 20 bases between. The CDR3 nucleotides are TGTGCCAGCAGCCTGTCTTATGGGGAGACGTTTTATGGCTACACCTTC. It translates to CASSLSYGETFYGYTF.

The gene calls are TRBV21-1 and TRBJ1-1. TRBV21-1 is deemed a pseudogene. The CDR3 length is 14 residues. The CDR3 region has the DNA TGTGCCAGCAGCAATAAAATTAGGAACACTGAAGCTTTCTTT. Translated, it gives CASSNKIRNTEAFF.

V usage is TRBV4-2 and J usage is TRBJ1-1; 8 nucleotides agree with TRBD1. CDR1 is LGHNA, CDR2 YNFKEQ, per germline. Trimming cost V 1 base and J 6 bases; bases outside gene matches: 10. The CDR3 is 16 residues long. CDR3 loop: CASSQVLGQGDSEAFF. In DNA form, the CDR3 reads TGTGCCAGCAGCCAAGTTCTTGGACAGGGAGATTCTGAAGCTTTCTTT.

J is TRBJ2-5 and V is TRBV5-8, with D possibly being TRBD1 (5 bases). CDR1 is SGHTS and CDR2 is YDEGEE in the germline V gene. CDR3 size: 15 residues. Between the trimmed V and J ends, which lost 0 bases and 5 bases, there was a span of 14 bases. This chain's CDR3 is CASSLAPGMWETQYF. The CDR3, as DNA: TGTGCCAGCAGCTTGGCTCCAGGGATGTGGGAGACCCAGTACTTC.

The chain uses TRBV10-2 and TRBJ1-2, with D hard to call. This CDR3 is 13 amino acids long. Germline V gene data show CDR1 as WSHSY and CDR2 as SAAADI. Trimming pared 0 bases from V and 8 bases from J, leaving 10 bases between. CDR3 in DNA: TGCGCCAGCAGTGAGTCACGAGGCTCCGGCTACACCTTC. It translates to CASSESRGSGYTF.

This rearrangement joins TRBV30 to TRBJ1-6, with 10 bases lining up with TRBD1. Germline values: CDR1 GTSNPN, CDR2 SVGIG (reference sequence). This CDR3 region has 15 residues. V was pared by 5 bases and J by 8 bases, with 9 bases of the junction left unmatched. The CDR3 reads CAWYPRDRGDSPLHF. For the CDR3, the DNA is TGTGCCTGGTACCCACGGGACAGGGGAGATTCACCCCTCCACTTT.

The chain combines TRBV5-6 with TRBJ1-2, with D unresolved. Trimming pared 4 bases from V and 7 bases from J, leaving 14 bases between. There are 13 residues in the CDR3. Germline V CDR1 and CDR2: SGHDT, YYEEEE. The chain's CDR3 is CASSATRGGGYTF. DNA for the CDR3: TGTGCCAGCAGCGCGACCCGAGGAGGTGGCTACACCTTC.

The chain employs TRBV7-7 and TRBJ2-2; D unresolved. There are 16 residues in the CDR3. CDR1 and CDR2 from the germline V gene are SSHAT and FNYEAQ (reference sequence). The V gene lost 2 bases and the J gene lost 0 bases, with 10 bases spanning the gap. The CDR3 reads CASSLIASPNTGELFF. Here the CDR3 DNA reads TGTGCCAGCAGCTTAATCGCTAGTCCGAACACCGGGGAGCTGTTTTTT.

This chain connects TRBV28 to TRBJ1-3, with a possible D match to TRBD1 (6 bases). Germline V gene sequence: CDR1 MDHEN, CDR2 SYDVKM. CDR3 length equals 17 residues. V was pared by 2 bases and J by 0 bases, with 14 bases between. CDR3 DNA: TGTGCCAGCAGTTTAGGGGGCAGTTCCCTCTCTGGAAACACCATATATTTT. Its protein product is CASSLGGSSLSGNTIYF.

The gene calls are TRBV10-3 and TRBJ2-3, with D possibly TRBD2 on 5 matching bases. The V end was cut by 7 bases, the J end by 2 bases, with 16 bases between. The V gene's germline CDR1 is ENHRY and CDR2 SYGVKD. The CDR3 is 15 residues long. The CDR3 bases are TGTGCCATCAATGGCGAGGCGGGCTACACAGATACGCAGTATTTT. Amino acid sequence: CAINGEAGYTDTQYF.

The chain combines TRBV6-5 with TRBJ1-2, with 10 bases aligning to TRBD1. The CDR3 is 15 amino acids. V dropped 5 bases and J dropped 4; count of bases not matched to a gene: 7. The germline gives CDR1 MNHEY, CDR2 SVGAGI. The CDR3 nucleotides read TGTGCCAGCAGTAAGAGACAGGGGGCCCCCTATGGCTACACCTTC. It is translated as CASSKRQGAPYGYTF.

V and J are TRBV7-6 and TRBJ1-1, with 9 bases that match TRBD1. The CDR3 spans 12 residues. V dropped 8 bases and J dropped 7; count of bases not matched to a gene: 5. CDR1 and CDR2 (germline): SGHVS, FNYEAQ. The CDR3, as DNA: TGTGCCAGCGGGGTGGGACAGGGTGAAGCTTTCTTT. Protein sequence: CASGVGQGEAFF.

This rearrangement joins TRBV18 to TRBJ2-1, with a possible D match to TRBD2 (5 bases). The V gene lost 2 bases and the J gene lost 4 bases, with 6 bases spanning the gap. CDR1 is KGHSH and CDR2 is LQKENI in the germline V gene. The CDR3 is made up of 13 amino acids. This CDR3 is CASSPGEYNEQFF. The DNA of the CDR3 is TGTGCCAGCTCACCAGGGGAGTACAATGAGCAGTTCTTC.

CDR3 in amino acids: CASSLAGGSNYGYTF. The CDR3 nucleotides read TGTGCCAGCAGCTTGGCCGGGGGGTCTAACTATGGCTACACCTTC. V gene TRBV5-4 combines with J gene TRBJ1-2, with TRBD1 as a possible D gene (5 bases). In germline, CDR1 is SGHNT, CDR2 YYREEE (reference sequence). Between the trimmed V and J ends, which lost 0 bases and 0 bases, there was a span of 9 bases. This CDR3 has 15 amino acids.